The clone carrying this T cell receptor (beta chain) turned up a few times. Antigen: not known. The CDR3 runs to 12 residues. The V gene lost 5 bases and the J gene lost 6 bases, with 8 bases spanning the gap. Germline CDR1 SGHTA, CDR2 FQGTGA. Combining iRepertoire HTBI primers with Arm-PCR of CDR3 regions, the authors built TCR beta libraries. TCRdb processed the multiplex PCR reads anew with MiXCR; each CDR3 protein has one entry. In the table there are 560,000 or so distinct CDR3 sequences, about 16% of which are singletons. Time point: newly diagnosed GD, antithyroid drugs for less than 3 months. The authors made the TCR library using RNA they extracted from PBMCs. This sample was included in a study of regulatory T cells in long-lasting Graves disease. Findings and caveats of the study: Fewer public clonotypes were shared by new patients (over 950) than by persistent patients (roughly 2,600). Blood alone, not thyroid tissue, was studied.

These data also formed part of another study, on T cells in Graves' hyperthyroidism and ophthalmopathy. That paper adds: If no ophthalmopathy progression occurred within 18 months, Graves' hyperthyroidism was stable. TCR CDR3 underwent first-round RT-PCR with the HTBI primer set.

V is TRBV7-3 and J is TRBJ1-3; D gene uncertain. The source material was peripheral blood mononuclear cells (PBMCs), sampled at new diagnosis, from a patient treated with antithyroid drugs. This TCR was recovered from a man aged 18 to 30 with Graves disease. The CDR3 nucleotides are TGTGCCAGCAGCCCCGACCAAAACACCATATATTTT. The encoded protein is CASSPDQNTIYF.